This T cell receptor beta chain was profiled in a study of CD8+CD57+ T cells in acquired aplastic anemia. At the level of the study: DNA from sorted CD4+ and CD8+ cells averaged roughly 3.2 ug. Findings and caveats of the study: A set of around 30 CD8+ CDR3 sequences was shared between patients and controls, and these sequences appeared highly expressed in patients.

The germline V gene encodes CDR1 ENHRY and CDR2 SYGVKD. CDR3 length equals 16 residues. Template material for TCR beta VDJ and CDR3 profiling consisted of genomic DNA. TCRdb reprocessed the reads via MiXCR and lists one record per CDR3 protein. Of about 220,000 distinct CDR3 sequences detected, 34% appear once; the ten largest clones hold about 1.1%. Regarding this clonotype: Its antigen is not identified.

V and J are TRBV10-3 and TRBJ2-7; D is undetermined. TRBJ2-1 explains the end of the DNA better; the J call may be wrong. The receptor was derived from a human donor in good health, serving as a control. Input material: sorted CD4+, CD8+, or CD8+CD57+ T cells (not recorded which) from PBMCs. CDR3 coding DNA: TGTGCCATCAGTGAGTCGGGTCAGAGCTCCTACAATGAGCAGTTCTTC. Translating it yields CAISESGQSSYNEQFF.